The sample holds a few counts of the clone carrying this TCR beta chain. Its cognate antigen is unknown. This specimen comes from a study of shared clonotypes between healthy human individuals. Points from the study as a whole: Generation probabilities were higher for clonotypes shared across all four sorted-subset donors than for unshared ones.

In the sorted-subset replicate PCRs, 200 ng DNA, roughly 30,000 T cell genomes, was used. The assay was immunoSEQ multiplex PCR, and TCRdb's table has in-frame clones only and misses some. The sample lists about 690,000 clones; 90% were seen once. Germline CDR1 SGDLS, CDR2 YYNGEE. V shed 5 bases and J shed 7 bases, with 10 bases lying between them. The CDR3 is 12 residues long. This receptor was identified in a man aged 18 to 35 in good health. Some clones in this sample may be carry-over from other donors' samples. Sequences were obtained from memory CD8+ T cells from PBMCs. Subset: CD45RO+ cells pooled with CCR7-negative TemRA cells. V usage is TRBV9 and J usage is TRBJ2-1, with D possibly TRBD1 on 6 matching bases. The CDR3 is CASSWGTNEQFF. CDR3 DNA sequence: TGTGCCAGCAGTTGGGGGACAAATGAGCAGTTCTTC.